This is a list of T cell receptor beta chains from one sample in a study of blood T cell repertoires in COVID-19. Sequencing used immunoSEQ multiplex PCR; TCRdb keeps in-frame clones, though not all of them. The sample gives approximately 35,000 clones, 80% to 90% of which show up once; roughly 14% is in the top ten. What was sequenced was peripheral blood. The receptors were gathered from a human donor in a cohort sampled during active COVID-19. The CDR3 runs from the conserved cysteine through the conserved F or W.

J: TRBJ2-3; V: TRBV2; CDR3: CASSEVVLAGTPDTQYF
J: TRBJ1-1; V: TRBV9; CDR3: CASAEQGNTEAFF
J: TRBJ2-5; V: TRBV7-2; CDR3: CASSLGGTGVTQYF
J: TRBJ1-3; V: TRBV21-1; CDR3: CASGLTKNTIYF
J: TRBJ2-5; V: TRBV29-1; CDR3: CSGQRVQGETQYF
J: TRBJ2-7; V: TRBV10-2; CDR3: CASRVGGSYEQYF
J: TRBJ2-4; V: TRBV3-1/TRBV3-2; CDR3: CASSLTSGGSNIQYF
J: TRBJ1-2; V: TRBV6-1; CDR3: CASSEGLTRGYTF
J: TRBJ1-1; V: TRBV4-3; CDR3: CASSQERGGTEAFF
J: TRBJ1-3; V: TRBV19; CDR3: CAVTQGHSGNTIYF
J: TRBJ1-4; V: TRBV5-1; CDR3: CASSLAVVGLGEKLFF
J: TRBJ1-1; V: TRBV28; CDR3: CASSFNRGGTEAFF
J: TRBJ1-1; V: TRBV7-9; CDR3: CASSFLNTEAFF
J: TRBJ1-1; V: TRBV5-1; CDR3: CASSSGGTGNTEAFF
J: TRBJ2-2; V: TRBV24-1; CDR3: CATSDSGSENTGELFF
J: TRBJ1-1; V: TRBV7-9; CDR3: CASSLQGGGTEAFF
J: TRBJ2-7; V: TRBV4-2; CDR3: CASSLRTSGGPTSYEQYF
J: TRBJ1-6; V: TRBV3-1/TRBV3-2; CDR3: CASSRPGQLYSPLHF
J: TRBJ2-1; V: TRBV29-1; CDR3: CSVAEVYSYNEQFF
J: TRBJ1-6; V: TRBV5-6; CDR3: CASSPLLRGARGSPLHF